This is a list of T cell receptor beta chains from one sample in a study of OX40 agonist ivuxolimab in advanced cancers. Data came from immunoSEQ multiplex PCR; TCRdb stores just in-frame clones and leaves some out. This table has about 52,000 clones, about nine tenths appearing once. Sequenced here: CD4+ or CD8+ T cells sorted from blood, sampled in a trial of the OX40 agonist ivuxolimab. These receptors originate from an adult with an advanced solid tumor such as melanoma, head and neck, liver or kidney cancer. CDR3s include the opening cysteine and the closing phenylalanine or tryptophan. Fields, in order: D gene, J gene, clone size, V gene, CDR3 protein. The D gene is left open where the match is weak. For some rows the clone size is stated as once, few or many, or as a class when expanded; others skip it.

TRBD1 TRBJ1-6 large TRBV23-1 CASDTWTGRINSPLHF
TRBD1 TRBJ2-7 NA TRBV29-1 CSVEDRVDEQYF
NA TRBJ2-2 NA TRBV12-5 CASGDGQKNTGELFF
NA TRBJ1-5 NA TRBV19 CASTRYSNQPQHF
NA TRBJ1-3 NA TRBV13 CASSLGVSGNTIYF
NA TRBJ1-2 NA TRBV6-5 CASSYSGASYGYTF
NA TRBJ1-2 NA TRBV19 CASSSPRGRDGYTF
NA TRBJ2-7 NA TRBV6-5 CASSYSWAEQYF
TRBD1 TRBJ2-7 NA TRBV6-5 CASSYSTGGREQYF
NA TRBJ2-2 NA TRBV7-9 CASSQTTGSYTGELFF
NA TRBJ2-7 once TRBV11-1 CASSLGDMYTYEQYF
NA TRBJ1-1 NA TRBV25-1 CASSSNRDARGRTEAFF
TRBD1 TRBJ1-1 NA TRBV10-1 CASKIRSTGRTEAFF
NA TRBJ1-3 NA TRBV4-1 CASSPVRAEGNTIYF
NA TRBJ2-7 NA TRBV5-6 CASSFSGVSYEQYF
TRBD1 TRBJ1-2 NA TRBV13 CASSPGQGAVGYTF
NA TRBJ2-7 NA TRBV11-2 CASSLTASHEQYF
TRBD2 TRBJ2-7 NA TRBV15 CATSPGGGHEQYF
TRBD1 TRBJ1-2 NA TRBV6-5 CASSLQGSSYTF
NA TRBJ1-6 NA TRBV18 CASSPGGGGSPLHF
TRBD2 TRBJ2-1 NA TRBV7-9 CASSEGGVLSGVREFF
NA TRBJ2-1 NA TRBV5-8 CASSPSARDTSDNEQFF